A single TCR beta chain is shown here with its context. Its antigen is not known. The ends lost 4 bases at V and 1 base at J; junction bases unmatched: 8. This CDR3 contains 16 residues. Germline CDR1 reads SGHRS; CDR2 reads YFSETQ. The data belong to a study of beta chain features in type 1 diabetes. Study-wide results and limits: Patients with Type 1 diabetes showed moderately but significantly shorter TCRB CDR3s in all four CD4+ subsets.

Expressed TCRB transcripts got sequenced, as all isolated RNA was reverse transcribed. The method was immunoSEQ multiplex PCR; TCRdb's version includes in-frame clones alone and lacks a portion of them. The sample lists about 160,000 clones, around 7.9% occurring once. The chain carries TRBV5-1 and TRBJ2-5, with 9 positions matching TRBD2. Sequencing input: central memory CD4+ T cells from blood. The sequence was collected from a man aged 18 to 29 with type 1 diabetes. The CDR3 sequence: CASSLQAGGRQETQYF. The CDR3 region has the DNA TGCGCCAGCAGCCTTCAAGCGGGGGGACGCCAAGAGACCCAGTACTTC.